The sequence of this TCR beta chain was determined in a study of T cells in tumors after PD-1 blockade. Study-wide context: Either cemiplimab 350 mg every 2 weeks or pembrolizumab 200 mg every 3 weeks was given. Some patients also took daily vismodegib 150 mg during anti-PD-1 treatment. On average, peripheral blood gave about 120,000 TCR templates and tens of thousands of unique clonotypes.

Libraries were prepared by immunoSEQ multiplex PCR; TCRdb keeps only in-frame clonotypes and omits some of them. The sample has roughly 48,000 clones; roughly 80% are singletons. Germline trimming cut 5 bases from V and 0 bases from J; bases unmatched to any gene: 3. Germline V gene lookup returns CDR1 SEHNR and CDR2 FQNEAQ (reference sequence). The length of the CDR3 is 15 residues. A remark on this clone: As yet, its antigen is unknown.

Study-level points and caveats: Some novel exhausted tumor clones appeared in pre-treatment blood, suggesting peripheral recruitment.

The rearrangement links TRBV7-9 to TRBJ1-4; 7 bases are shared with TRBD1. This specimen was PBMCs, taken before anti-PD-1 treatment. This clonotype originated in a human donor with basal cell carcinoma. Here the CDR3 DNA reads TGTGCCAGCAGCCCGGGACAGACAACTAATGAAAAACTGTTTTTT. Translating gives CASSPGQTTNEKLFF. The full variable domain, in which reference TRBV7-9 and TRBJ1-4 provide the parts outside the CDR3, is DTGVSQNPRHKITKRGQNVTFRCDPISEHNRLYWYRQTLGQGPEFLTYFQNEAQLEKSRLLSDRFSAERPKGSFSTLEIQRTEQGDSAMYLCASSPGQTTNEKLFFGSGTQLSVL.